Given below is one T cell receptor (beta chain) in context. Its specificity is not known. The sample originates from a study of cytomegalovirus exposure and HLA in healthy donors. Findings of the study overall: It was found in a later analysis that first-cohort TCR clusters tended to co-occur in the 90 to 150 validation repertoires. Researchers catalogued approximately 160 TCR beta chains as cytomegalovirus-associated. Most TCR sequences were seen very rarely across donors, but some public TCRs occurred in many. As was reported, the classifier diagnosed cytomegalovirus status with high specificity and sensitivity.

Repertoires were generated with immunoSEQ multiplex PCR, while TCRdb's copy carries only in-frame clones and drops some. This table has 200,000 or so clones, 75% to 95% appearing once. The CDR3 is 17 residues long. The junction had 10 bases not matched to a gene; V was cut back by 2 bases and J by 4 bases. The V gene's germline CDR1 is MNHNS and CDR2 SASEGT. The chain joins TRBV6-1 to TRBJ2-2; the match to TRBD1 covers 7 bases. The receptor's source is a woman younger than 30 in good health and CMV-seronegative. Sequenced sample: PBMCs. In DNA, the CDR3 is TGTGCCAGCAGTGAATCCACAGGGGTGAAGTCCACCGGGGAGCTGTTTTTT. Protein sequence: CASSESTGVKSTGELFF.